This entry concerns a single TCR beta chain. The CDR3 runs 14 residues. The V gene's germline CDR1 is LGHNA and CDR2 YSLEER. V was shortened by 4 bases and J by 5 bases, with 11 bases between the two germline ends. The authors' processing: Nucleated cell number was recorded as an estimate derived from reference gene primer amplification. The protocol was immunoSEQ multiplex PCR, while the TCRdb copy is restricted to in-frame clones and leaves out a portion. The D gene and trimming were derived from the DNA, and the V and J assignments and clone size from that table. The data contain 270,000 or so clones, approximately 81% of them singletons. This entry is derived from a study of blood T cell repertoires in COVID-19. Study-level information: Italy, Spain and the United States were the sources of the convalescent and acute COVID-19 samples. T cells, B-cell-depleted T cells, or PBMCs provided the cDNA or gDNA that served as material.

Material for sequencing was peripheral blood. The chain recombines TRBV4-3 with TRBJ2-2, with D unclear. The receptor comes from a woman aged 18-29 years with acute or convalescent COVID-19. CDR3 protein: CASSPIAVTGELFF. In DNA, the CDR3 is TGCGCCAGCAGCCCCATTGCGGTAACCGGGGAGCTGTTTTTT.